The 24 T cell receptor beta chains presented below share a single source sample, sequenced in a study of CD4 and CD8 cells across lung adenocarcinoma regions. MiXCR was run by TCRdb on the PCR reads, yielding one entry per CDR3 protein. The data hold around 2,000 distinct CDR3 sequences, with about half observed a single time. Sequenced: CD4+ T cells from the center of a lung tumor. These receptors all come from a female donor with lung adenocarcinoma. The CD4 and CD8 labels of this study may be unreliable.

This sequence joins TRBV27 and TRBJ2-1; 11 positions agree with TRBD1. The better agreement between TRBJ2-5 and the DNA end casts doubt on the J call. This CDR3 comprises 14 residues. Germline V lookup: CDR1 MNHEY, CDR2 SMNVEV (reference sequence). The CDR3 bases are TGTGCCAGCACGGGGGGGACAGGGGGAGGGACCCAGTACTTC. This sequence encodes CASTGGTGGGTQYF.

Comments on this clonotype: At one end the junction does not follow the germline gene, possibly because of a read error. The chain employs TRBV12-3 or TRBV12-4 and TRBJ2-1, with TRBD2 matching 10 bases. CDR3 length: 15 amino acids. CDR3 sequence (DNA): TGTGCCAACAGCCACACTAGCGGGGAGTACATTGAGCAGTTCTTC. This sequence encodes CANSHTSGEYIEQFF.

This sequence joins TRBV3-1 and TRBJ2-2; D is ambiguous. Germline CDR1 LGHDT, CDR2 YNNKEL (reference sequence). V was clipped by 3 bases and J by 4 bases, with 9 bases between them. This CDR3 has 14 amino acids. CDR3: CASSQEQLTGELFF. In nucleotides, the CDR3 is TGTGCCAGCAGCCAGGAACAGCTCACCGGGGAGCTGTTTTTT.

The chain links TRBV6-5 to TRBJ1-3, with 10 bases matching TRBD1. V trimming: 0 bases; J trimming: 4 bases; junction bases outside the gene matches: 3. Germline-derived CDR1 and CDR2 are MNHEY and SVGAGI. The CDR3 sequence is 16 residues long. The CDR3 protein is CASSYSGTGVGNTIYF. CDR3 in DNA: TGTGCCAGCAGTTACTCGGGGACAGGGGTAGGAAACACCATATATTTT.

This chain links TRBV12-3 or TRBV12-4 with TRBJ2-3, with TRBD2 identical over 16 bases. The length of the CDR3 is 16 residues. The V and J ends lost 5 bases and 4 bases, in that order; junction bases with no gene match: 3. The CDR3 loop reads CASSPGLAGGADTQYF. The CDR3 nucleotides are TGTGCCAGCAGTCCGGGACTAGCGGGAGGGGCAGATACGCAGTATTTT.

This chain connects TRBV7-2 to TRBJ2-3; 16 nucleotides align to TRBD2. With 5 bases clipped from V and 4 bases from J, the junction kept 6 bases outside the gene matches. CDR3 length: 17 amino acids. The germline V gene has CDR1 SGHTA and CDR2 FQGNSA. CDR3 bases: TGTGCCAGCAGCGCGGGACTAGCGGGAGGGGGTGCAGATACGCAGTATTTT. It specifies CASSAGLAGGGADTQYF. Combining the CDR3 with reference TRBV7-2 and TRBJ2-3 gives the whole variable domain GAGVSQSPSNKVTEKGKDVELRCDPISGHTALYWYRQSLGQGLEFLIYFQGNSAPDKSGLPSDRFSAERTGGSVSTLTIQRTQQEDSAVYLCASSAGLAGGGADTQYFGPGTRLTVL.

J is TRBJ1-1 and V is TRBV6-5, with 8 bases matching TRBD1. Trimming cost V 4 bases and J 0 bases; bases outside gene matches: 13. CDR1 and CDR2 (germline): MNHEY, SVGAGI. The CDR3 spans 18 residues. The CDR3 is CASSSIQIGTGLNTEAFF. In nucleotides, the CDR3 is TGTGCCAGCAGTTCCATCCAAATCGGGACAGGCCTGAACACTGAAGCTTTCTTT.

CDR3 bases: TGTGCCAGCCGGGACAGGTTGTGGGAGGCTGAAGCTTTCTTT. Residues: CASRDRLWEAEAFF. The chain links TRBV6-1 to TRBJ1-1, with 8 positions matching TRBD1. This CDR3 is built from 14 residues. The J segment lost 6 bases and the V segment lost 8 bases, leaving 11 bases of the junction unmatched. Looked up from germline, CDR1 is MNHNS and CDR2 is SASEGT.

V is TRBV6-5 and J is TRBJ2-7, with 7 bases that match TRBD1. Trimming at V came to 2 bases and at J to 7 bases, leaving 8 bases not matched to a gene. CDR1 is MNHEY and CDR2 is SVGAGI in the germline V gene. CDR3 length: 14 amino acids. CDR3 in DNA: TGTGCCAGCAGTTACCGCCTAACAGGGGATGAGCAGTACTTC. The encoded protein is CASSYRLTGDEQYF.

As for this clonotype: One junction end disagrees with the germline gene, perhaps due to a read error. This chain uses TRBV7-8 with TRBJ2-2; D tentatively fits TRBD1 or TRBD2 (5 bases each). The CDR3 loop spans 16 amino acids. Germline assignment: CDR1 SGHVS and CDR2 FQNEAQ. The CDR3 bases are TGTGCCAGCAGCCCCAGTGCCCTCTGGGGCTCCGGGGAGCAGTTTTTT. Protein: CASSPSALWGSGEQFF.

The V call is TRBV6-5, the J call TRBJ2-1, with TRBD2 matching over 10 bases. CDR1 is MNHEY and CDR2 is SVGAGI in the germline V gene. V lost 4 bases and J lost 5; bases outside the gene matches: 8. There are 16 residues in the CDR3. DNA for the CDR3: TGTGCCAGCAGTTCTGTAGCGGGAGGACGGGACAATGAGCAGTTCTTC. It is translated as CASSSVAGGRDNEQFF.

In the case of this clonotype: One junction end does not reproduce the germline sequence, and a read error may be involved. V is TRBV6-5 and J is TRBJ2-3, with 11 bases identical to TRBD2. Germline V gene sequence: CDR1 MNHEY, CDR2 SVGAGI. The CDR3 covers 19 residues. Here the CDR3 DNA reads TGTGCCAGCAGTTACCGAGGGACTAGCGGCACGAGTAGCAAAGATACCCAGTATTTC. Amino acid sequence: CASSYRGTSGTSSKDTQYF.

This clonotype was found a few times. CDR3 sequence (DNA): TGTGCCAGCAGGAACGAGCTAGCGGGAGGCCCCCAGCAGTACTTC. Its protein is CASRNELAGGPQQYF. The chain is built from TRBV6-1 and TRBJ2-5, with 11 bases lining up with TRBD2. The ends lost 6 bases at V and 11 bases at J; junction bases unmatched: 14. The germline CDR1 and CDR2 sequences are MNHNS and SASEGT. This CDR3 comprises 15 residues.

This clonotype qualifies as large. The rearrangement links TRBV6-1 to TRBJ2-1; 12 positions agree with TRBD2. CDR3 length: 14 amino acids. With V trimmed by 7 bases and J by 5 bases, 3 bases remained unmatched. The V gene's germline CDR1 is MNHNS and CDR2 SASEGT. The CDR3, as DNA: TGTGCCAGCATGAGGACTAGCGGGGACAATGAGCAGTTCTTC. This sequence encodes CASMRTSGDNEQFF.

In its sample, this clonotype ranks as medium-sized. The CDR3 sequence is CASMEAIRGQGYYGYTF. CDR3 bases: TGTGCCAGCATGGAGGCAATACGGGGACAGGGTTACTATGGCTACACCTTC. This rearrangement joins TRBV6-1 to TRBJ1-2, with 9 bases identical to TRBD1. Germline CDR1 MNHNS, CDR2 SASEGT. CDR3 length equals 17 residues. V trimming: 7 bases; J trimming: 3 bases; junction bases outside the gene matches: 15.

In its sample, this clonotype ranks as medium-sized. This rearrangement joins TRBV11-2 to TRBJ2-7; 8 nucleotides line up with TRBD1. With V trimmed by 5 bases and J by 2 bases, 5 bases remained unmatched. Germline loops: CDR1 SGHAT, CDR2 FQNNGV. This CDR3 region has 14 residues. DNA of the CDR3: TGTGCCAGCAGCACAACGACAGGGGCCTACGAGCAGTACTTC. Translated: CASSTTTGAYEQYF.

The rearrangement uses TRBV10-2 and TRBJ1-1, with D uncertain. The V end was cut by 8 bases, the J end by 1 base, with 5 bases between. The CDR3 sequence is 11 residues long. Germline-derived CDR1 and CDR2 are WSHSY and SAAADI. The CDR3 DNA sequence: TGCGCCAGCCGGAAGAACACTGAAGCTTTCTTT. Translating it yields CASRKNTEAFF.

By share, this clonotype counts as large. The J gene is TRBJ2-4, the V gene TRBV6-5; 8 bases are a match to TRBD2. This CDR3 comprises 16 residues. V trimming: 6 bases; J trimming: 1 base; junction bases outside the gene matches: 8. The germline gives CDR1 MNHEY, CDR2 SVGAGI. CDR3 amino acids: CASSLTSDGAKNIQYF. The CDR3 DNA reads TGTGCCAGCAGCTTGACTAGCGATGGGGCCAAAAACATTCAGTACTTC.

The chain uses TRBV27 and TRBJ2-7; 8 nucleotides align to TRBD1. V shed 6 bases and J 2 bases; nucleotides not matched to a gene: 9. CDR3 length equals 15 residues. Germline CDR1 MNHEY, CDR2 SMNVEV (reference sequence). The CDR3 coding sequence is TGTGCCAGCAGCCTCGGACAGGGACAGCCCTACGAGCAGTACTTC. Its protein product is CASSLGQGQPYEQYF.

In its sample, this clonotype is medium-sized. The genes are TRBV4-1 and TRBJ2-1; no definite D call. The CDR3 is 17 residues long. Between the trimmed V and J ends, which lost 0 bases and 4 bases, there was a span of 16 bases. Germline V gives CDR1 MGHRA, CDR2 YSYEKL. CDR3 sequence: CASSQERNRPEYNEQFF. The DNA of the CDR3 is TGCGCCAGCAGCCAAGAACGTAATCGGCCGGAATACAATGAGCAGTTCTTC.

The CDR3 DNA follows: TGTGCCAGCAGCCGATCGACAGGTTCTAACTATGGCTACACCTTC. Translating it yields CASSRSTGSNYGYTF. The V and J genes are TRBV4-2 and TRBJ1-2; weak D call: TRBD1 (6 bases). Germline V lookup: CDR1 LGHNA, CDR2 YNFKEQ. The CDR3 runs 15 residues. Trimming cost V 4 bases and J 0 bases, with 12 bases left between them.

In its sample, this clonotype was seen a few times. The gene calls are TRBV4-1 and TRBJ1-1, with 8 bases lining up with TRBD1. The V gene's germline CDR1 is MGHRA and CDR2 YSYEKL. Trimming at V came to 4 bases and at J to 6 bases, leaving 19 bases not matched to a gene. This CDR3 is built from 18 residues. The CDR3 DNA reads TGCGCCAGCAGCCCGGAAGGAACAGGGGGAAGGAAGGGCGCTGAAGCTTTCTTT. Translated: CASSPEGTGGRKGAEAFF.

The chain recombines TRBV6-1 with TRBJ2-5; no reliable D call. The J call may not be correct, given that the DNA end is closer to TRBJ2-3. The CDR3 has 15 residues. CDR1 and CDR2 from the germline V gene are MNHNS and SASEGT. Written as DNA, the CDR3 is TGTGCCAGCAGGCGCGACGGCCGTGACCAAGAGACCCAGTATTTT. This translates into CASRRDGRDQETQYF.

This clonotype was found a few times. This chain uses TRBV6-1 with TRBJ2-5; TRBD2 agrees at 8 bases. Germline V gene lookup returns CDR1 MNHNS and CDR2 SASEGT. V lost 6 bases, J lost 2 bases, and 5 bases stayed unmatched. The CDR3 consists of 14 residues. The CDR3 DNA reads TGTGCCAGCAGCGCGGGAGGCCCTCAAGAGACCCAGTACTTC. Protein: CASSAGGPQETQYF.